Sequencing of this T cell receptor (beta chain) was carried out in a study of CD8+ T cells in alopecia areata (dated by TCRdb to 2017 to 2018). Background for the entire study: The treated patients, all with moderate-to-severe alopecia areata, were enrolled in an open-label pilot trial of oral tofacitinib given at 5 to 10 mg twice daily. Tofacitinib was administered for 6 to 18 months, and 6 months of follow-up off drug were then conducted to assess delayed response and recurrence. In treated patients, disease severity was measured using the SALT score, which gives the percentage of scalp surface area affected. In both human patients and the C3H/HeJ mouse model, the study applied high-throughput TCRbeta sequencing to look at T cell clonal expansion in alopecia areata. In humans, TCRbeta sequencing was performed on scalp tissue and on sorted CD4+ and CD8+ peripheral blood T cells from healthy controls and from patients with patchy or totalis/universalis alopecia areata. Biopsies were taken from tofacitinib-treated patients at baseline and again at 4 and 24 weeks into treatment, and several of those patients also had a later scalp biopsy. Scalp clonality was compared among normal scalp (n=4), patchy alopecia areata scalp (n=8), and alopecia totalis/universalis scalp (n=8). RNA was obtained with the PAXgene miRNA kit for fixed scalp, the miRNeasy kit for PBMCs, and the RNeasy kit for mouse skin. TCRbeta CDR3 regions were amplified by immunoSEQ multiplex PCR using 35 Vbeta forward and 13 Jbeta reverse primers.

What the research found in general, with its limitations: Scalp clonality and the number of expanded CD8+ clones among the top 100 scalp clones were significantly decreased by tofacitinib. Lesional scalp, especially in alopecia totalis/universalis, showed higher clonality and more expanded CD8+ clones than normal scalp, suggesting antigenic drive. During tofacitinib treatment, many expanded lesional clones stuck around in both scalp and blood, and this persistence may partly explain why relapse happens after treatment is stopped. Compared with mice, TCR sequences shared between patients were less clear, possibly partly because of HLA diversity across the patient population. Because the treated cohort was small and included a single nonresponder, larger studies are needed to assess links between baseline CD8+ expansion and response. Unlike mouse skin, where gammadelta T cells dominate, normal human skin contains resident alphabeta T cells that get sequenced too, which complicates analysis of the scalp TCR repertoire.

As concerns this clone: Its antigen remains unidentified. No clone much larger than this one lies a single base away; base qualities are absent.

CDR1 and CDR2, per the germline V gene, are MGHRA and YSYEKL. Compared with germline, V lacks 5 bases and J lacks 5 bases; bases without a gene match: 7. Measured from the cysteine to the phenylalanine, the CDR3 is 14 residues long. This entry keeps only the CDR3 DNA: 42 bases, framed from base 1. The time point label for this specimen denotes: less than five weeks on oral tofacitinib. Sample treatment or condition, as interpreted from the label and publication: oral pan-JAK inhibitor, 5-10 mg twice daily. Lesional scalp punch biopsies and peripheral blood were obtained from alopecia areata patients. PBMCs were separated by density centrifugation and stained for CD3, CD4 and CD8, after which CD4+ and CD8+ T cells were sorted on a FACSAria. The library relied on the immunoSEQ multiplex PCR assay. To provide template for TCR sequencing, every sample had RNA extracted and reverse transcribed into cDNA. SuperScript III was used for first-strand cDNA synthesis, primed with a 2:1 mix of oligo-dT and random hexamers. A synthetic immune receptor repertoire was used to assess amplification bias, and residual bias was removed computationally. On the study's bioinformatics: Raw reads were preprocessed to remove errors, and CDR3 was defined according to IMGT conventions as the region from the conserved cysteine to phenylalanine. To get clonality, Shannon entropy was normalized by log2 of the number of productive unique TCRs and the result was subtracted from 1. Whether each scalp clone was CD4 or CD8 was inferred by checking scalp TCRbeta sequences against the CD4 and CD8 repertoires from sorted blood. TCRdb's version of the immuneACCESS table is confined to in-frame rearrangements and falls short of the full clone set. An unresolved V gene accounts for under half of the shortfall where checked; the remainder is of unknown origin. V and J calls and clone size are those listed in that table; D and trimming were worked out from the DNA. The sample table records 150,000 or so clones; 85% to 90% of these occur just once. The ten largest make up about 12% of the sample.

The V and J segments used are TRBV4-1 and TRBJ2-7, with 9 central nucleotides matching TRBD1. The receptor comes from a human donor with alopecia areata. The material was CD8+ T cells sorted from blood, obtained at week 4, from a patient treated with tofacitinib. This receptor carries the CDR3 CASSYRQGVDEQYF. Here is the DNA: TGCGCCAGCAGCTACCGACAGGGGGTCGACGAGCAGTACTTC.